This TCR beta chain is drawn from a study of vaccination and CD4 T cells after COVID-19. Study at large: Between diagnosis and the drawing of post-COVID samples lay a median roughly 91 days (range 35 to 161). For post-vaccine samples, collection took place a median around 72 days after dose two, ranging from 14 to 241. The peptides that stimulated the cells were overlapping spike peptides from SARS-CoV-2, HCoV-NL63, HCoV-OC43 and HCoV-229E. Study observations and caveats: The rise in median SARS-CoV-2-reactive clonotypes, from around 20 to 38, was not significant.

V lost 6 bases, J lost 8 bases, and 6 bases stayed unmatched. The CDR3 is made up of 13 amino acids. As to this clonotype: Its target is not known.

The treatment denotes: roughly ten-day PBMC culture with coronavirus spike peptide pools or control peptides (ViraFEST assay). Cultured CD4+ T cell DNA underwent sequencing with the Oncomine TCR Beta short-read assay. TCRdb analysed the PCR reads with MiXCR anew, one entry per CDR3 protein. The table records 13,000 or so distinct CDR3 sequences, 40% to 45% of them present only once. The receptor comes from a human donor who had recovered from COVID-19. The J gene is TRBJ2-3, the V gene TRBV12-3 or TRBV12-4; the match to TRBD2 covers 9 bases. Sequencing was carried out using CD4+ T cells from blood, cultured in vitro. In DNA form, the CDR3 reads TGTGCCAGCAGGCCGGAAGCGGGGGGTACGCAGTATTTT. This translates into CASRPEAGGTQYF.